This TCR beta chain was identified during a study of cytomegalovirus exposure and HLA in healthy donors. Trimming removed 1 base at V and 2 bases at J, with 9 bases between. The CDR3 has 15 residues. Germline CDR1 is SGHTA and CDR2 is FQGNSA. The method was immunoSEQ multiplex PCR; TCRdb's version includes in-frame clones alone and lacks a portion of them. The repertoire holds 140,000 to 150,000 clones, with approximately 89% as singletons. The genes are TRBV7-2 and TRBJ1-5, with TRBD1 as a possible D gene (6 bases). This clonotype was sampled from a man between 18 and 35 years old in good health and CMV-seronegative. Material for sequencing was PBMCs. CDR3 amino acids: CASSLETGGNQPQHF. In nucleotides, the CDR3 is TGTGCCAGCAGCTTAGAGACAGGCGGCAATCAGCCCCAGCATTTT.